Each of the 24 T cell receptor beta chains below was sequenced from the same sample in a study of cytomegalovirus exposure and HLA in healthy donors. Primers included in the PCR were 60 Vbeta and 13 Jbeta primers. Using immunoSEQ multiplex PCR, the repertoire was profiled, and TCRdb retains in-frame clones only, with some absent. The sample includes 200,000 to 250,000 clones, around four fifths of them seen just once. Sequenced input: PBMCs. The receptors stem from a middle-aged woman in good health and CMV-seronegative.

The genes are TRBV28 and TRBJ2-7; D gene uncertain. This CDR3 has 14 residues. CDR1 and CDR2 from the germline V gene are MDHEN and SYDVKM. The germline V and J ends were trimmed by 0 bases and 2 bases, with 8 bases remaining between them. Here the CDR3 reads CASSLWSPPYEQYF. CDR3 sequence (DNA): TGTGCCAGCAGTTTATGGAGTCCCCCCTACGAGCAGTACTTC.

J is TRBJ2-1 and V is TRBV19; 8 bases align to TRBD1. V lost 7 bases, J lost 8 bases, and 4 bases stayed unmatched. This CDR3 has 12 amino acids. The germline V gene has CDR1 LNHDA and CDR2 SQIVND (reference sequence). CDR3 DNA sequence: TGTGCCAGTACCCACAGGGGGGATGAGCAGTTCTTC. Its protein product is CASTHRGDEQFF.

The CDR3 sequence: CASSELNTGELFF. CDR3 in DNA: TGTGCCAGCAGCGAACTGAACACCGGGGAGCTGTTTTTT. This chain links TRBV9 with TRBJ2-2, with D unresolved. Per germline, CDR1 SGDLS and CDR2 YYNGEE. V was clipped by 3 bases and J by 1 base, with 4 bases between them. The CDR3 extends over 13 amino acids.

This clone appeared a single time. The V call is TRBV7-9, the J call TRBJ1-3; D is possibly TRBD1 (6 bases). V dropped 5 bases and J dropped 4 bases, with 18 bases sitting between them. The length of the CDR3 is 16 residues. Germline loops: CDR1 SEHNR, CDR2 FQNEAQ (reference sequence). The CDR3 bases are TGTGCCAGCAGCCCAACGAGGACAGTCTCAGGAAACACCATATATTTT. Its translation is CASSPTRTVSGNTIYF.

The V gene is TRBV4-2, the J gene TRBJ1-2, with 10 bases fitting TRBD1. Germline assignment: CDR1 LGHNA and CDR2 YNFKEQ. The length of the CDR3 is 16 residues. The V and J ends lost 4 bases and 6 bases, in that order; junction bases with no gene match: 11. CDR3 protein: CASSRSQGQGTDGYTF. The CDR3 DNA sequence: TGTGCCAGCAGCCGAAGCCAGGGACAGGGGACGGATGGCTACACCTTC.

This clone was observed once. The V call is TRBV30, the J call TRBJ2-6, with unresolved D. The V gene's germline CDR1 is GTSNPN and CDR2 SVGIG (reference sequence). V lost 2 bases and J 6 bases, leaving 14 bases between the germline ends. This CDR3 has 15 residues. The CDR3 sequence is CAWSRLGIEANVLTF. As DNA, the CDR3 is TGTGCCTGGAGTAGATTGGGCATAGAGGCCAACGTCCTGACTTTC.

This clone was recorded once. This chain links TRBV23-1 with TRBJ2-3, with TRBD1 matching 8 bases. TRBV23-1 is flagged as an ORF with uncertain function. The CDR3 consists of 16 residues. The trim removed 8 bases at V and 3 bases at J, leaving 13 bases unmatched. DNA for the CDR3: TGCGCCAGCCCCCGGCAGGGGGCGGTTAATACAGATACGCAGTATTTT. Protein sequence: CASPRQGAVNTDTQYF.

The chain links TRBV7-2 to TRBJ2-7; 7 bases are shared with TRBD2. The ends lost 6 bases at V and 0 bases at J; junction bases unmatched: 14. The CDR3 is made up of 17 amino acids. Germline V gene sequence: CDR1 SGHTA, CDR2 FQGNSA. The CDR3 protein is CASSITGTTVISYEQYF. As DNA, the CDR3 is TGTGCCAGCAGTATCACCGGGACTACCGTAATCTCCTACGAGCAGTACTTC.

This sequence joins TRBV5-4 and TRBJ1-5, with a tentative D call TRBD1 (6 bases). Trimming removed 2 bases at V and 8 bases at J, with 8 bases between. The length of the CDR3 is 12 residues. CDR1 is SGHNT and CDR2 is YYREEE in the germline V gene (reference sequence). The CDR3 bases are TGTGCCAGCAGCTTTTCAGGGGAGCCCCAGCATTTT. Residues: CASSFSGEPQHF.

The rearrangement links TRBV6-1 to TRBJ1-5, with D unclear. Germline lookup yields CDR1 MNHNS and CDR2 SASEGT. CDR3 length: 13 residues. Between the trimmed V and J ends, which lost 4 bases and 5 bases, there was a span of 9 bases. This chain's CDR3 is CASSAHEHQPQHF. The CDR3 nucleotides read TGTGCCAGCAGTGCTCACGAGCATCAGCCCCAGCATTTT.

The genes are TRBV10-1 and TRBJ2-7; 11 nucleotides agree with TRBD2. This CDR3 spans 15 amino acids. The V gene end was trimmed by 6 bases and the J gene end by 0 bases; junction bases not matched to a gene: 4. CDR1 and CDR2 from the germline V gene are WNHNN and SYGVQD (reference sequence). CDR3 in DNA: TGCGCCAGCAGACCAACTAGCGGGAGCTCCTACGAGCAGTACTTC. Translation: CASRPTSGSSYEQYF.

Only one count was recorded for this clone. The chain recombines TRBV5-1 with TRBJ2-5; D ambiguous. The germline gives CDR1 SGHRS, CDR2 YFSETQ. CDR3 length equals 10 residues. V was cut by 7 bases and J by 5 bases, with 6 bases left in between. The CDR3 DNA follows: TGCGCCAGCGGCCCCGAGACCCAGTACTTC. It encodes CASGPETQYF.

CDR3 in amino acids: CASNPKQAGVYEQYF. CDR3 DNA: TGTGCCAGCAACCCCAAACAAGCGGGGGTCTACGAGCAGTACTTC. This chain joins TRBV6-1 and TRBJ2-7; 8 bases map to TRBD2. The CDR3 loop spans 15 amino acids. V gave up 7 bases and J gave up 3 bases; unmatched junction bases: 11. Germline assignment: CDR1 MNHNS and CDR2 SASEGT.

About this clone itself: Germline is not matched at one junction end, which may reflect a read error. The chain couples TRBV6-5 to TRBJ1-5; D ambiguous. The CDR3 loop spans 16 amino acids. Germline V CDR1 and CDR2: MNHEY, SVGAGI. Written as DNA, the CDR3 is TGTGCCAGCAGGTACTACCGGGGAAGCCACAGAGGACCCCAGCATTTT. Translating gives CASRYYRGSHRGPQHF.

This clone was seen only a few times. A far larger clone is only one base removed, so a read error is likely. J is TRBJ1-1 and V is TRBV4-2, with 9 bases aligning to TRBD1. Germline CDR1 and CDR2: LGHNA and YNFKEQ. The CDR3 loop spans 17 amino acids. The ends lost 2 bases at V and 5 bases at J; junction bases unmatched: 12. CDR3 in DNA: TGTGCCAGCAGCCAAATTACAGGGGGCTCTCCGGATACTGAAGCTTTCTTT. It encodes CASSQITGGSPDTEAFF.

V is TRBV7-9 and J is TRBJ2-7, with D possibly being TRBD2 (6 bases). Trimming took off 4 bases at V and 3 bases at J, with 19 bases between the two ends. Per germline, CDR1 SEHNR and CDR2 FQNEAQ (reference sequence). The CDR3 is made up of 16 amino acids. Written as DNA, the CDR3 is TGTGCCAGCAGCTCTGGGCGGGGTTCCTTGGTCTACGAGCAGTACTTC. Its protein product is CASSSGRGSLVYEQYF.

This chain uses TRBV11-2 with TRBJ2-1; 11 bases agree with TRBD2. CDR1 and CDR2 from the germline V gene are SGHAT and FQNNGV. The CDR3 runs 17 residues. V shed 1 base, J shed 1 base, and the junction held 3 bases outside the gene matches. Written as DNA, the CDR3 is TGTGCCAGCAGCTTAGTGACTAGCGGGACGTCCTACAATGAGCAGTTCTTC. It yields the protein CASSLVTSGTSYNEQFF.

The V and J genes are TRBV10-1 and TRBJ2-5; weak D call: TRBD2 (5 bases). V lost 3 bases and J lost 2, with 7 bases in between. Germline loops: CDR1 WNHNN, CDR2 SYGVQD (reference sequence). The CDR3 loop spans 13 amino acids. The CDR3 DNA is TGCGCCAGCAGTGAAGGCGGGCAAGAGACCCAGTACTTC. This sequence encodes CASSEGGQETQYF.

This chain connects TRBV28 to TRBJ2-7, with 7 bases lining up with TRBD1. Unmatched junction bases numbered 12, after V lost 5 bases and J lost 2 bases. This CDR3 is 16 amino acids long. In germline, CDR1 is MDHEN, CDR2 SYDVKM. CDR3 sequence (DNA): TGTGCCAGCAGTGGACAGGTTCCCCACCTCACCTACGAGCAGTACTTC. Residues: CASSGQVPHLTYEQYF.

This clone came up once. This sequence joins TRBV28 and TRBJ2-1; 7 bases align to TRBD1. The CDR3 runs to 14 residues. Per the germline V gene, CDR1 is MDHEN and CDR2 is SYDVKM. The J segment lost 4 bases and the V segment lost 2 bases, leaving 2 bases of the junction unmatched. The CDR3 is CASSLLTGYNEQFF. CDR3 in DNA: TGTGCCAGCAGTTTACTGACAGGGTACAATGAGCAGTTCTTC. Together with reference TRBV28 and TRBJ2-1, the CDR3 gives the full variable domain: DVKVTQSSRYLVKRTGEKVFLECVQDMDHENMFWYRQDPGLGLRLIYFSYDVKMKEKGDIPEGYSVSREKKERFSLILESASTNQTSMYLCASSLLTGYNEQFFGPGTRLTVL.

The rearrangement links TRBV6-1 to TRBJ2-2; the match to TRBD2 covers 9 bases. The ends lost 1 base at V and 4 bases at J; junction bases unmatched: 10. The CDR3 is 18 amino acids. Per germline, CDR1 MNHNS and CDR2 SASEGT. The CDR3 sequence: CASSEGVGLAGTTGELFF. CDR3 in DNA: TGTGCCAGCAGTGAAGGGGTGGGGCTAGCGGGAACCACCGGGGAGCTGTTTTTT.

CDR3: CSVEGVAGGPNYEQYF. CDR3 nucleotides: TGCAGCGTTGAAGGAGTAGCGGGAGGACCTAACTACGAGCAGTACTTC. The V gene is TRBV29-1, the J gene TRBJ2-7; TRBD2 matches 10 bases. The ends lost 1 base at V and 3 bases at J; junction bases unmatched: 9. The CDR3 has 16 amino acids. Germline loops: CDR1 SQVTM, CDR2 ANQGSEA.

On this clone: The junction departs from the called germline gene at one end, perhaps through a read error. The genes are TRBV7-9 and TRBJ2-7; TRBD2 matches 10 bases. Germline V gene sequence: CDR1 SEHNR, CDR2 FQNEAQ (reference sequence). The CDR3 length is 16 residues. CDR3 DNA: TGTTCCAGCAGCTCGGGGGAGAGCGGGAGGGGGAACGAGCAGTACTTC. Encoded protein: CSSSSGESGRGNEQYF.

CDR3 region: CASSPHENLAGEGDTQYF. Written as DNA, the CDR3 is TGTGCCAGCAGCCCACACGAAAACCTAGCGGGAGAAGGGGATACGCAGTATTTT. This rearrangement joins TRBV4-2 to TRBJ2-3; 10 nucleotides line up with TRBD2. From germline, CDR1 is LGHNA and CDR2 YNFKEQ. V was clipped by 4 bases and J by 6 bases; unmatched bases: 16. The CDR3 runs to 18 residues.